This T cell receptor beta chain comes out of a study of blood T cell repertoires in COVID-19. Overall study: T cells, B-cell-depleted T cells, or PBMCs provided the cDNA or gDNA that served as material.

In the source study's methods: From reference gene primer amplification, estimates of nucleated cell counts were derived. Sequenced by immunoSEQ multiplex PCR; TCRdb stores in-frame clones only, minus some. D and trimming come from the DNA, and the V and J calls and clone size come from that table. This table holds about 440,000 clones, roughly 90% found once. The CDR3 is 16 residues long. Deletions cut 0 bases from V and 2 bases from J, with 14 bases between. Germline values: CDR1 SGHRS, CDR2 YFSETQ. Sequenced sample: peripheral blood. The chain joins TRBV5-1 to TRBJ2-5; D is perhaps TRBD2 (6 bases). The TCR sequence derives from a woman aged 25 to 39 with acute or convalescent COVID-19. The CDR3: CASSLASVTPQETQYF. Here the CDR3 DNA reads TGCGCCAGCAGCTTGGCTAGCGTTACTCCTCAAGAGACCCAGTACTTC.